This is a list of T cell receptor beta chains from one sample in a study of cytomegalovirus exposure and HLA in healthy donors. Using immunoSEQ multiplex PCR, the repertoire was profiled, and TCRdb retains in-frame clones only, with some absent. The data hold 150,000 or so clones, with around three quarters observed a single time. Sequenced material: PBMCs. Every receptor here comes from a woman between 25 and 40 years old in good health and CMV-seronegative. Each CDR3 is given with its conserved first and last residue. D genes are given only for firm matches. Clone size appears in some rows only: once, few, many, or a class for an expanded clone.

CDR3aa: CASSSWSEGNTGELFF
CDR3nt: TGTGCCAGCAGTTCCTGGAGTGAGGGTAACACCGGGGAGCTGTTTTTT
abundance: -
j_gene: TRBJ2-2
v_gene: TRBV5-5
d_gene: -

CDR3aa: CASSLSGRNQPQHF
CDR3nt: TGTGCCAGCAGTTTATCTGGCCGCAATCAGCCCCAGCATTTT
abundance: -
j_gene: TRBJ1-5
v_gene: TRBV27
d_gene: -

CDR3aa: CASSLSPSSWPQHF
CDR3nt: TGTGCCAGCAGTTTATCCCCCTCCTCTTGGCCCCAGCATTTT
abundance: few
j_gene: TRBJ1-5
v_gene: TRBV28
d_gene: -

CDR3aa: CASSRRRLGASYNEQFF
CDR3nt: TGCGCCAGCAGCCGGCGGCGTCTAGGGGCGTCCTACAATGAGCAGTTCTTC
abundance: -
j_gene: TRBJ2-1
v_gene: TRBV4-3
d_gene: -

CDR3aa: CAISEHSSGSLLPLEQYF
CDR3nt: TGTGCCATCAGTGAGCACTCTAGCGGGAGCCTCCTGCCGTTGGAGCAGTACTTC
abundance: -
j_gene: TRBJ2-7
v_gene: TRBV10-3
d_gene: TRBD2

CDR3aa: CATLPGGRVGDTQYF
CDR3nt: TGTGCCACCCTTCCTGGCGGGAGAGTTGGAGATACGCAGTATTTT
abundance: -
j_gene: TRBJ2-3
v_gene: TRBV5-4
d_gene: TRBD2

CDR3aa: CARSLGPGAGNQPQHF
CDR3nt: TGTGCCAGAAGCTTGGGCCCAGGGGCTGGCAATCAGCCCCAGCATTTT
abundance: -
j_gene: TRBJ1-5
v_gene: TRBV5-3
d_gene: -

CDR3aa: CASTDRVYGYTF
CDR3nt: TGTGCCAGCACGGACAGGGTCTATGGCTACACCTTC
abundance: -
j_gene: TRBJ1-2
v_gene: TRBV6-1
d_gene: TRBD1

CDR3aa: CASSTLAAWGTDTQYF
CDR3nt: TGTGCCAGCAGCACCTTAGCGGCCTGGGGCACAGATACGCAGTATTTT
abundance: -
j_gene: TRBJ2-3
v_gene: TRBV9
d_gene: -

CDR3aa: CASSRTGGGQPQHF
CDR3nt: TGTGCCAGCAGCCGAACAGGGGGGGGTCAGCCCCAGCATTTT
abundance: -
j_gene: TRBJ1-5
v_gene: TRBV9
d_gene: TRBD1

CDR3aa: CASIKGEAHNEQFF
CDR3nt: TGTGCCAGCATCAAAGGGGAGGCCCACAATGAGCAGTTCTTC
abundance: few
j_gene: TRBJ2-1
v_gene: TRBV7-8
d_gene: -

CDR3aa: CASSIDGGEPGNTIYF
CDR3nt: TGCGCCAGCAGCATCGACGGGGGGGAGCCTGGAAACACCATATATTTT
abundance: -
j_gene: TRBJ1-3
v_gene: TRBV5-1
d_gene: -

CDR3aa: CASSLRRGQPGELFF
CDR3nt: TGTGCCAGCAGCTTACGCAGGGGGCAGCCCGGGGAGCTGTTTTTT
abundance: -
j_gene: TRBJ2-2
v_gene: TRBV7-9
d_gene: TRBD1

CDR3aa: CATSRLAGLTGELFF
CDR3nt: TGTGCCACCAGCCGACTAGCGGGATTAACCGGGGAGCTGTTTTTT
abundance: -
j_gene: TRBJ2-2
v_gene: TRBV27
d_gene: TRBD2

CDR3aa: CASSYAETYEQYF
CDR3nt: TGTGCCAGCAGTTACGCGGAGACCTACGAGCAGTACTTC
abundance: -
j_gene: TRBJ2-7
v_gene: TRBV6-5
d_gene: -

CDR3aa: CASSPGQENNEQFF
CDR3nt: TGTGCTAGTTCACCGGGACAGGAAAACAATGAGCAGTTCTTC
abundance: -
j_gene: TRBJ2-1
v_gene: TRBV12-5
d_gene: TRBD1

CDR3aa: CASSLEGPLAGAYEQYF
CDR3nt: TGTGCCAGCAGCTTAGAGGGGCCACTAGCGGGAGCCTACGAGCAGTACTTC
abundance: -
j_gene: TRBJ2-7
v_gene: TRBV7-2
d_gene: TRBD2

CDR3aa: CASRASGGDPYEQYF
CDR3nt: TGTGCCAGCAGAGCCTCCGGGGGGGATCCCTACGAGCAGTACTTC
abundance: -
j_gene: TRBJ2-7
v_gene: TRBV27
d_gene: TRBD2

CDR3aa: CAWVRATGANVLTF
CDR3nt: TGTGCCTGGGTGAGGGCGACTGGGGCCAACGTCCTGACTTTC
abundance: -
j_gene: TRBJ2-6
v_gene: TRBV30
d_gene: -

CDR3aa: CASSLGGAPGKTQYF
CDR3nt: TGTGCCAGCAGCTTAGGTGGGGCCCCAGGAAAGACCCAGTACTTC
abundance: -
j_gene: TRBJ2-5
v_gene: TRBV7-9
d_gene: -

CDR3aa: CASSYSTGETQYF
CDR3nt: TGTGCCAGCAGTTACTCAACGGGAGAGACCCAGTACTTC
abundance: -
j_gene: TRBJ2-5
v_gene: TRBV6-5
d_gene: -

CDR3aa: CASSLAVWGTGISDEQYF
CDR3nt: TGTGCCAGCAGCTTAGCGGTGTGGGGGACAGGTATTTCGGACGAGCAGTACTTC
abundance: -
j_gene: TRBJ2-7
v_gene: TRBV7-9
d_gene: TRBD1

CDR3aa: CASSLEGGESSYEQYF
CDR3nt: TGTGCCAGCAGCTTGGAAGGGGGGGAATCCTCCTACGAGCAGTACTTC
abundance: -
j_gene: TRBJ2-7
v_gene: TRBV5-6
d_gene: -

CDR3aa: CASSVEWLAGGTDTQYF
CDR3nt: TGTGCCAGCAGCGTAGAGTGGCTAGCGGGGGGCACAGATACGCAGTATTTT
abundance: once
j_gene: TRBJ2-3
v_gene: TRBV9
d_gene: TRBD2

CDR3aa: CASSEDRDYEQYF
CDR3nt: TGTGCCAGCAGTGAAGACAGAGACTACGAGCAGTACTTC
abundance: -
j_gene: TRBJ2-7
v_gene: TRBV2
d_gene: -

CDR3aa: CASSAGRRGETQYF
CDR3nt: TGTGCCAGCAGTGCGGGACGAAGGGGAGAGACCCAGTACTTC
abundance: -
j_gene: TRBJ2-5
v_gene: TRBV6-5
d_gene: -

CDR3aa: CASSLEPGGVDEQYF
CDR3nt: TGCGCCAGCAGCTTGGAGCCGGGAGGAGTTGACGAGCAGTACTTC
abundance: -
j_gene: TRBJ2-7
v_gene: TRBV5-1
d_gene: TRBD2

CDR3aa: CASSQYGSGYTF
CDR3nt: TGTGCCAGCAGCCAATACGGGTCTGGCTACACCTTC
abundance: -
j_gene: TRBJ1-2
v_gene: TRBV14
d_gene: -

CDR3aa: CASSGGTAVVNEKLFF
CDR3nt: TGTGCCAGCAGTGGGGGGACAGCGGTTGTTAATGAAAAACTGTTTTTT
abundance: -
j_gene: TRBJ1-4
v_gene: TRBV6-1
d_gene: TRBD1

CDR3aa: CASSAFGQGSMNTEAFF
CDR3nt: TGTGCCAGTAGTGCCTTCGGACAGGGTAGCATGAACACTGAAGCTTTCTTT
abundance: -
j_gene: TRBJ1-1
v_gene: TRBV19
d_gene: TRBD1

CDR3aa: CASSLPGRERVGQYF
CDR3nt: TGTGCCAGCAGCCTTCCAGGGCGGGAGAGGGTGGGGCAGTACTTC
abundance: -
j_gene: TRBJ2-7
v_gene: TRBV7-2
d_gene: TRBD2

CDR3aa: CASSQGSRGSPMNTEAFF
CDR3nt: TGTGCCAGCAGCCAAGGCTCCAGGGGGTCCCCGATGAACACTGAAGCTTTCTTT
abundance: -
j_gene: TRBJ1-1
v_gene: TRBV4-2
d_gene: TRBD1

CDR3aa: CASSVGQGWEKLFF
CDR3nt: TGTGCCAGCAGCGTCGGACAGGGGTGGGAAAAACTGTTTTTT
abundance: -
j_gene: TRBJ1-4
v_gene: TRBV27
d_gene: TRBD1

CDR3aa: CASRPLESPLHF
CDR3nt: TGCGCCAGCAGACCTTTAGAGTCACCCCTCCACTTT
abundance: few
j_gene: TRBJ1-6
v_gene: TRBV23-1
d_gene: -

CDR3aa: CASSAEGEGTGDYMNTEAFF
CDR3nt: TGTGCCAGCAGCGCTGAGGGGGAGGGGACAGGTGATTACATGAACACTGAAGCTTTCTTT
abundance: -
j_gene: TRBJ1-1
v_gene: TRBV9
d_gene: TRBD1

CDR3aa: CASSLGASGRAGPYEQYF
CDR3nt: TGTGCCAGCAGCTTAGGGGCTAGCGGGAGGGCCGGACCCTACGAGCAGTACTTC
abundance: few
j_gene: TRBJ2-7
v_gene: TRBV7-6
d_gene: TRBD2

CDR3aa: CASLGTGGYYEQYF
CDR3nt: TGTGCCAGCTTAGGGACAGGGGGATACTACGAGCAGTACTTC
abundance: -
j_gene: TRBJ2-7
v_gene: TRBV6-1
d_gene: TRBD1

CDR3aa: CASSQDEDMNTEAFF
CDR3nt: TGCGCCAGCAGCCAAGATGAAGACATGAACACTGAAGCTTTCTTT
abundance: once
j_gene: TRBJ1-1
v_gene: TRBV4-3
d_gene: -

CDR3aa: CASSPWTSGRFSNEQFF
CDR3nt: TGCGCCAGCAGCCCCTGGACTAGCGGGAGGTTCAGCAATGAGCAGTTCTTC
abundance: -
j_gene: TRBJ2-1
v_gene: TRBV5-1
d_gene: TRBD2

CDR3aa: CASSQDGPGGEGETQYF
CDR3nt: TGTGCCAGCAGCCAAGATGGCCCAGGGGGCGAGGGGGAGACCCAGTACTTC
abundance: once
j_gene: TRBJ2-5
v_gene: TRBV4-2
d_gene: TRBD1

CDR3aa: CASSLSWSLSYEQYF
CDR3nt: TGTGCCAGCAGTTTATCGTGGAGCCTCTCCTACGAGCAGTACTTC
abundance: -
j_gene: TRBJ2-7
v_gene: TRBV27
d_gene: -